This TCR beta chain is from a study of regulatory T cells in long-lasting Graves disease. Sample time point: newly diagnosed GD, antithyroid drugs for less than 3 months. From PBMCs, RNA was extracted and then used to make the TCR library. In each case, Graves' disease was diagnosed per American Thyroid Association guidelines. Building the TCR beta libraries relied on iRepertoire HTBI primers, and CDR3 regions underwent Arm-PCR. TCRdb ran MiXCR on the multiplex PCR reads and lists one entry per CDR3 protein. The repertoire holds about 450,000 distinct CDR3 sequences, 12% to 15% seen once, with around a sixth in the top ten. This CDR3 has 15 residues. In germline, CDR1 is SGHRS, CDR2 YFSETQ. Between the trimmed V and J ends, which lost 0 bases and 7 bases, there was a span of 14 bases. This clonotype was seen many times. Another study also made use of these data, one on T cells in Graves' hyperthyroidism and ophthalmopathy. That source reports: Most expanded thyroid clonotypes above 0.001 also appeared in blood.

The clonotype originates from a woman between 50 and 59 years old with Graves disease. The sample was peripheral blood mononuclear cells (PBMCs), taken at new diagnosis, from a patient treated with antithyroid drugs. This chain connects TRBV5-1 to TRBJ1-5; no reliable D call. This CDR3 is CASSLGVETGQPQHF. CDR3 in DNA: TGCGCCAGCAGCTTGGGTGTTGAGACGGGACAGCCCCAGCATTTT.